This record looks at one T cell receptor (beta chain) sequence and its context. As yet, its antigen is unknown. Each CDR3 protein is one row after TCRdb ran MiXCR on the reads. The table records around 900,000 distinct CDR3 sequences, around 30% of them present only once. CDR1 is MNHEY, CDR2 SVGAGI, per germline. Losses at the gene ends were 0 bases for V and 10 bases for J; bases not matched to a gene: 9. The CDR3 has 15 residues. The data were taken from a study of T cell repertoires in cytomegalovirus infection. V usage is TRBV6-5 and J usage is TRBJ2-1; 7 bases agree with TRBD1. The clonotype originates from a human donor in good health (CMV status not recorded). Some clones in this sample may be carry-over from other donors' samples. Sample: cultured CD8+ T cells from PBMCs, taken from culture after CMV antigen stimulation. This CDR3 reads CASSYSHSPQGEQFF. Here the CDR3 DNA reads TGTGCCAGCAGTTACTCACACTCCCCACAGGGGGAGCAGTTCTTC.